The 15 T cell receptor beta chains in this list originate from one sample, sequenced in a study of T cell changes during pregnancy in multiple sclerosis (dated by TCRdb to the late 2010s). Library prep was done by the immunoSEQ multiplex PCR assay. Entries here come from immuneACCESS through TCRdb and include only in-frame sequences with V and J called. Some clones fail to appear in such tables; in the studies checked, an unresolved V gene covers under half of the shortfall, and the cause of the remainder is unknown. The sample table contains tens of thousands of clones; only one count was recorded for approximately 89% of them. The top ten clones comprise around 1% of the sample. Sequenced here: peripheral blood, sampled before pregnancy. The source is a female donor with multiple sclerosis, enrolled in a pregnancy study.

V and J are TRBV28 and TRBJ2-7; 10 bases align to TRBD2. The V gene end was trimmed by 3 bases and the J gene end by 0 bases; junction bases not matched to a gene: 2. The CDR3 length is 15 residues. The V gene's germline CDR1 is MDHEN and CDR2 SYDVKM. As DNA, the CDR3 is TGTGCCAGCAGTTTGTCTAGCGGGAGCTCCTACGAGCAGTACTTC. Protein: CASSLSSGSSYEQYF.

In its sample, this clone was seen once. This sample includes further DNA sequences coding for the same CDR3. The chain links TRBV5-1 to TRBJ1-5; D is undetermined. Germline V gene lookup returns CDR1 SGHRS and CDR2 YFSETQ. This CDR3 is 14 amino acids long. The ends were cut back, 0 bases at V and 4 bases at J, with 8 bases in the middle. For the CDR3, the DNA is TGCGCCAGCAGCTTGGACGGGGTTAATCAGCCCCAGCATTTT. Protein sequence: CASSLDGVNQPQHF.

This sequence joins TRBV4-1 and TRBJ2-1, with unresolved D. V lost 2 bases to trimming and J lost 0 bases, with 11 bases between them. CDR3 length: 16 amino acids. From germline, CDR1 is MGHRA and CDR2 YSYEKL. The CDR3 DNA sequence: TGCGCCAGCAGCCAAATCGGGTGGAGCTCCTACAATGAGCAGTTCTTC. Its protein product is CASSQIGWSSYNEQFF.

In DNA form, the CDR3 reads TGTGCCAGCAGTGATAGACTAGTGAGGGGGACCCAGTACTTC. As protein: CASSDRLVRGTQYF. This chain links TRBV2 with TRBJ2-5, with D perhaps matching TRBD2 (6 bases). The ends were cut back, 3 bases at V and 7 bases at J, with 15 bases in the middle. The CDR3 loop spans 14 amino acids. The germline CDR1 and CDR2 sequences are SNHLY and FYNNEI.

The CDR3 DNA is TGTGCCAGCTCACCGCGTTCAGGACAGGGGACCTATGGCTACACCTTC. Translating gives CASSPRSGQGTYGYTF. The chain is built from TRBV18 and TRBJ1-2, with 9 bases lining up with TRBD1. Germline CDR1 reads KGHSH; CDR2 reads LQKENI. This CDR3 is built from 16 residues. V shed 3 bases and J 4 bases; nucleotides not matched to a gene: 9.

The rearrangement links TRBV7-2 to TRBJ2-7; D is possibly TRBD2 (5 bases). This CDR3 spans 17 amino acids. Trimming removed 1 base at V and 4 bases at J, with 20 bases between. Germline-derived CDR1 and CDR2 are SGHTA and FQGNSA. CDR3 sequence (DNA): TGTGCCAGCAGCTTAGGGAGAAACCACCGGGAAGGTTACGAGCAGTACTTC. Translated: CASSLGRNHREGYEQYF.

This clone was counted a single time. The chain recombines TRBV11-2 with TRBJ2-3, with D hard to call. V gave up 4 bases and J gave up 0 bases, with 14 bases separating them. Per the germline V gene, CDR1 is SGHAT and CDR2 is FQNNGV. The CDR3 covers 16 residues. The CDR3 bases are TGTGCCAGCAGCTACAGTGTCGGCTTAAGCACAGATACGCAGTATTTT. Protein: CASSYSVGLSTDTQYF.

The CDR3 nucleotides read TGTGCCAGCAGCAAAGGGGGACTAGCGGGATTTGAGACCCAGTACTTC. Translating gives CASSKGGLAGFETQYF. This chain uses TRBV21-1 with TRBJ2-5; the DNA was not used to check the table's D call, TRBD2. TRBV21-1 is shown as a pseudogene. This CDR3 has 16 residues.

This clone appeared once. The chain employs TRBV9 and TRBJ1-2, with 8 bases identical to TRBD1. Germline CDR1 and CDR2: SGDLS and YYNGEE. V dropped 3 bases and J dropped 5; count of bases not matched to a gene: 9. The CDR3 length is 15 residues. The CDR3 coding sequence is TGTGCCAGCAGCGCCGCAGACAGGGGTGGTTATGGCTACACCTTC. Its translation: CASSAADRGGYGYTF.

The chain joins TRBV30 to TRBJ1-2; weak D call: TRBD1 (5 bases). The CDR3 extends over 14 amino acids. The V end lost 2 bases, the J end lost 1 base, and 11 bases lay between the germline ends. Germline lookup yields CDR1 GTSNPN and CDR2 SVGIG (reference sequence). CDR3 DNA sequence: TGTGCCTGGAGTCCCCGGGGGGTTAACTATGGCTACACCTTC. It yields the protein CAWSPRGVNYGYTF. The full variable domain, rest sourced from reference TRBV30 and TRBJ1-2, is SQTIHQWPATLVQPVGSPLSLECTVEGTSNPNLYWYRQAAGRGLQLLFYSVGIGQISSEVPQNLSASRPQDRQFILSSKKLLLSDSGFYLCAWSPRGVNYGYTFGSGTRLTVV.

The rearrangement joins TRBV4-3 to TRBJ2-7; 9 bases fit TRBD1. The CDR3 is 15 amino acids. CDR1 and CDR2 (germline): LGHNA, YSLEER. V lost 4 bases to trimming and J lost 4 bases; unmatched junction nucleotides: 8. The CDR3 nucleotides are TGCGCCAGCAGCCGAAACCGGGACAGGGAATACGAGCAGTACTTC. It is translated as CASSRNRDREYEQYF.

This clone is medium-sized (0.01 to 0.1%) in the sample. For the CDR3, the DNA is TGCGCCAGCAGCCAAGATCCAGGAGGGGCGGCCTACGAGCAGTACTTC. Its protein product is CASSQDPGGAAYEQYF. The genes are TRBV4-1 and TRBJ2-7; TRBD2 might be the D (6 bases). Germline V gene sequence: CDR1 MGHRA, CDR2 YSYEKL. V was shortened by 0 bases and J by 2 bases, with 14 bases between the two germline ends. The CDR3 extends over 16 amino acids.

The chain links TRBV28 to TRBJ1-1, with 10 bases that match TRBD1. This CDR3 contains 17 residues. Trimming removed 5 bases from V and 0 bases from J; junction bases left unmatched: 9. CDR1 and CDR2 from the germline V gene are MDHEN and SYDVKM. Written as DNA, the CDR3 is TGTGCCAGCAGTCCTCCGGGACAGGGGTTCATGAACACTGAAGCTTTCTTT. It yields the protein CASSPPGQGFMNTEAFF.

This CDR3 reads CASSPRGLNTEAFF. The CDR3 DNA sequence: TGTGCCAGCAGCCCCCGGGGTTTGAACACTGAAGCTTTCTTT. J is TRBJ1-1 and V is TRBV9, with D unclear. Trimming cost V 4 bases and J 0 bases, with 10 bases left between them. The CDR3 contains 14 residues. Germline V gives CDR1 SGDLS, CDR2 YYNGEE. The full variable domain, with the rest looked up from reference TRBV9 and TRBJ1-1, is DSGVTQTPKHLITATGQRVTLRCSPRSGDLSVYWYQQSLDQGLQFLIQYYNGEERAKGNILERFSAQQFPDLHSELNLSSLELGDSALYFCASSPRGLNTEAFFGQGTRLTVV.

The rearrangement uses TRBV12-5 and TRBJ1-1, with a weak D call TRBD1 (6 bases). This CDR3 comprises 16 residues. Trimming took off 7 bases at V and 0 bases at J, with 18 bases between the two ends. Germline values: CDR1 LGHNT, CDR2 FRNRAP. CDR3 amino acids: CASATLDRFMNTEAFF. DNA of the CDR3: TGTGCTAGTGCCACTCTCGACAGGTTTATGAACACTGAAGCTTTCTTT.